The 28 T cell receptor beta chains in this list originate from one sample, sequenced in a study of shared clonotypes between healthy human individuals. TCRdb's table, derived via immunoSEQ multiplex PCR, lists solely in-frame clones and lacks some. The sample lists approximately 500,000 clones, around 73% seen once, with approximately 12% in the top ten. The material sequenced was PBMCs. The receptors stem from a woman aged 40 to 55 in good health. Some clones in this sample may be carry-over from other donors' samples.

For this clone: This may be a read error: a much more frequent sequence differs by one nucleotide. V is TRBV6-5 and J is TRBJ2-5; no clear D gene. The CDR3 runs 11 residues. CDR1 and CDR2 (germline): MNHEY, SVGAGI. Deletions cut 5 bases from V and 3 bases from J, with 4 bases between. Here the CDR3 DNA reads TGTGCCAGCAGTGGGGAAGAGACCCAGTACTTC. Translating gives CASSGEETQYF.

This chain links TRBV10-1 with TRBJ2-7; tentative D call: TRBD1 (9 bases). V was pared by 9 bases and J by 4 bases, with 16 bases between. Per the germline V gene, CDR1 is WNHNN and CDR2 is SYGVQD (reference sequence). The CDR3 is 13 residues long. The CDR3, as DNA: TGCGCCAGTAGCGGGACAGGGCGATACGAGCAGTACTTC. The encoded protein is CASSGTGRYEQYF.

This chain uses TRBV28 with TRBJ2-7, with D tentatively TRBD2 (6 bases). The ends were cut back, 7 bases at V and 3 bases at J, with 7 bases in the middle. This CDR3 is built from 11 residues. Germline assignment: CDR1 MDHEN and CDR2 SYDVKM. The CDR3 sequence is CASKTSYEQYF. The CDR3 DNA reads TGTGCCAGCAAGACTAGCTACGAGCAGTACTTC.

In this sample, this clone turned up a few times. V is TRBV5-1 and J is TRBJ1-4; 10 nucleotides line up with TRBD1. Per germline, CDR1 SGHRS and CDR2 YFSETQ. With 4 bases clipped from V and 2 bases from J, the junction kept 11 bases outside the gene matches. This CDR3 contains 18 residues. CDR3 region: CASSQIPGTGVTNEKLFF. The DNA of the CDR3 is TGCGCCAGCAGCCAAATCCCCGGGACAGGGGTGACTAATGAAAAACTGTTTTTT.

V and J are TRBV27 and TRBJ1-4; D gene unclear. The germline V gene has CDR1 MNHEY and CDR2 SMNVEV (reference sequence). Deletions cut 5 bases from V and 0 bases from J, with 7 bases between. The CDR3 loop spans 14 amino acids. The chain's CDR3 is CASSHRSTNEKLFF. The CDR3 nucleotides are TGTGCCAGCAGTCACAGATCAACTAATGAAAAACTGTTTTTT. Full variable domain (remainder filled in from reference TRBV27 and TRBJ1-4): EAQVTQNPRYLITVTGKKLTVTCSQNMNHEYMSWYRQDPGLGLRQIYYSMNVEVTDKGDVPEGYKVSRKEKRNFPLILESPSPNQTSLYFCASSHRSTNEKLFFGSGTQLSVL.

The chain has TRBV10-3 and TRBJ1-4; D is unresolved. The germline V gene has CDR1 ENHRY and CDR2 SYGVKD. The V and J ends lost 4 bases and 0 bases respectively, with 6 bases between them. This CDR3 has 14 residues. The CDR3 is CAISGTATNEKLFF. CDR3 coding DNA: TGTGCCATCAGTGGAACAGCAACTAATGAAAAACTGTTTTTT.

V gene TRBV2 combines with J gene TRBJ2-5; 9 bases line up with TRBD2. Germline V gene sequence: CDR1 SNHLY, CDR2 FYNNEI. CDR3 length equals 12 residues. Trimming removed 11 bases from V and 1 base from J; junction bases left unmatched: 2. CDR3 amino acids: CAGGLAQETQYF. The CDR3 nucleotides are TGTGCCGGGGGACTAGCCCAAGAGACCCAGTACTTC.

This chain links TRBV2 with TRBJ2-3; a possible D gene is TRBD2 (6 bases). The CDR3 has 11 residues. Trimming stripped 6 bases from V and 7 bases from J, with 8 bases between. In germline, CDR1 is SNHLY, CDR2 FYNNEI. CDR3 nucleotides: TGTGCCAGCAGACTAGCTAATACGCAGTATTTT. Amino acid sequence: CASRLANTQYF.

The chain uses TRBV4-1 and TRBJ1-2; the D gene is possibly TRBD1 (5 bases). V was shortened by 1 base and J by 6 bases, with 15 bases between the two germline ends. This CDR3 has 15 amino acids. Germline V CDR1 and CDR2: MGHRA, YSYEKL. The CDR3 nucleotides are TGCGCCAGCAGCCAAGGGGGCCCGACGCCCCATGGCTACACCTTC. It yields the protein CASSQGGPTPHGYTF.

The V gene is TRBV5-1, the J gene TRBJ2-5; 8 nucleotides agree with TRBD1. CDR3 length: 18 residues. Trimming removed 3 bases from V and 3 bases from J; junction bases left unmatched: 16. Looked up from germline, CDR1 is SGHRS and CDR2 is YFSETQ. CDR3 region: CASSWSQGAVFLEETQYF. The CDR3 bases are TGCGCCAGCAGCTGGTCCCAGGGGGCCGTGTTCCTAGAAGAGACCCAGTACTTC.

The chain is built from TRBV6-5 and TRBJ2-7; 9 bases line up with TRBD2. CDR1 is MNHEY and CDR2 is SVGAGI in the germline V gene. CDR3 length: 11 amino acids. The trim removed 5 bases at V and 12 bases at J, leaving 5 bases unmatched. The CDR3 DNA sequence: TGTGCCAGCAGTCTAGCGGGACGGTTGTACTTC. Its protein is CASSLAGRLYF.

This chain links TRBV30 with TRBJ2-7, with D perhaps TRBD2 (6 bases). V was pared by 1 base and J by 6 bases, with 16 bases between. CDR1 and CDR2 from the germline V gene are GTSNPN and SVGIG (reference sequence). The CDR3 spans 14 residues. The CDR3 reads CAWSAGAYLSEQYF. The CDR3, as DNA: TGTGCCTGGAGTGCGGGAGCCTACCTCTCCGAGCAGTACTTC.

This clone was detected only once. The rearrangement links TRBV27 to TRBJ1-1, with D uncertain. The CDR3 runs 15 residues. V lost 3 bases, J lost 4 bases, and 15 bases lay in between. The germline CDR1 and CDR2 sequences are MNHEY and SMNVEV (reference sequence). The CDR3 sequence is CASSFQKLPRTEAFF. The CDR3, as DNA: TGTGCCAGCAGTTTCCAGAAGCTCCCTCGCACTGAAGCTTTCTTT.

The V and J genes are TRBV28 and TRBJ2-7; TRBD1 matches 7 bases. After removal of 4 bases from V and 12 bases from J, the junction contained 9 bases not matched to a gene. The germline V gene encodes CDR1 MDHEN and CDR2 SYDVKM. The CDR3 is 12 residues long. CDR3 nucleotides: TGTGCCAGCAGTTCTAATCGGGACAGCCTGTACTTC. Protein: CASSSNRDSLYF.

This clone was observed a single time. A junction end diverges from the germline sequence, so it may reflect a read error. At the DNA level, this CDR3 is encoded by other sequences in the same sample as well. The V call is TRBV4-2, the J call TRBJ2-7; tentative D call: TRBD2 (5 bases). CDR1 is LGHNA and CDR2 is YNFKEQ in the germline V gene. The CDR3 has 17 amino acids. The CDR3 nucleotides are TGTGCCAGTAGCCAAGATAATCTTCCTACTAGCTCCTACGAGCAGTACTTC. Translation gives CASSQDNLPTSSYEQYF.

J is TRBJ1-5 and V is TRBV7-5; the D call of TRBD1 is as the table states it, not checked on the DNA. TRBV7-5 is shown as a pseudogene. The CDR3 sequence is 12 residues long. CDR3 DNA sequence: TGTGCCAGAAGCACAGGACAGCCCGTTAAGCATTTT. As protein: CARSTGQPVKHF.

This chain links TRBV28 with TRBJ2-7; 8 bases fit TRBD2. The CDR3 is 14 residues long. V was clipped by 3 bases and J by 2 bases; unmatched bases: 3. The V gene's germline CDR1 is MDHEN and CDR2 SYDVKM. For the CDR3, the DNA is TGTGCCAGCAGTTTCCCAGCGGGGGCCTACGAGCAGTACTTC. Translating gives CASSFPAGAYEQYF.

The rearrangement links TRBV28 to TRBJ1-5; a possible D gene is TRBD1 (6 bases). This CDR3 region has 15 residues. V lost 2 bases to trimming and J lost 2 bases, with 10 bases between them. Germline V gives CDR1 MDHEN, CDR2 SYDVKM. As DNA, the CDR3 is TGTGCCAGCAGTTTAATGGGGGCTGGCAATCAGCCCCAGCATTTT. Its translation: CASSLMGAGNQPQHF.

This clone was counted ten times or more. CDR3: CASRDRGSSAFF. As DNA, the CDR3 is TGTGCCAGCAGGGACAGGGGATCGTCAGCTTTCTTT. The V and J genes are TRBV25-1 and TRBJ1-1, with TRBD1 matching 9 bases. Trimming took 6 bases from V and 10 from J; bases not matched to a gene: 6. This CDR3 comprises 12 residues. Germline V gene data show CDR1 as MGHDK and CDR2 as SYGVNS. Full variable domain (missing parts from reference TRBV25-1 and TRBJ1-1): EADIYQTPRYLVIGTGKKITLECSQTMGHDKMYWYQQDPGMELHLIHYSYGVNSTEKGDLSSESTVSRIRTEHFPLTLESARPSHTSQYLCASRDRGSSAFFGQGTRLTVV.

The chain carries TRBV7-2 and TRBJ2-5; no reliable D call. Germline lookup yields CDR1 SGHTA and CDR2 FQGNSA. The V gene lost 1 base and the J gene lost 7 bases, with 10 bases spanning the gap. This CDR3 is 13 amino acids long. CDR3 sequence: CASSLEGFGTQYF. The CDR3 region has the DNA TGTGCCAGCAGCTTAGAAGGGTTCGGGACCCAGTACTTC.

V is TRBV5-5 and J is TRBJ1-5, with D uncertain. The CDR3 totals 15 residues. Germline lookup yields CDR1 SGHKS and CDR2 YYEKEE (reference sequence). Trimming took off 0 bases at V and 2 bases at J, with 9 bases between the two ends. The CDR3, as DNA: TGTGCCAGCAGCTTGGGGCAGCAGCGCAATCAGCCCCAGCATTTT. Its translation: CASSLGQQRNQPQHF.

The V and J genes are TRBV4-2 and TRBJ1-4; 7 bases fit TRBD1. CDR1 is LGHNA, CDR2 YNFKEQ, per germline. Unmatched junction bases numbered 11, after V lost 3 bases and J lost 7 bases. CDR3 length: 16 residues. CDR3 coding DNA: TGTGCCAGCAGCCAGATTGGGGCAGGGGGTGGTGAAAAACTGTTTTTT. Its translation: CASSQIGAGGGEKLFF.

The chain carries TRBV7-9 and TRBJ2-3, with 9 nucleotides matching TRBD1. The CDR3 contains 16 residues. Per germline, CDR1 SEHNR and CDR2 FQNEAQ (reference sequence). V shed 0 bases, J shed 6 bases, and the junction held 7 bases outside the gene matches. The CDR3 reads CASSLAGGTGLDTQYF. The CDR3, as DNA: TGTGCCAGCAGCTTAGCGGGGGGGACAGGGCTCGATACGCAGTATTTT.

The rearrangement joins TRBV25-1 to TRBJ2-5; 7 nucleotides match TRBD1. The better agreement between TRBJ2-7 and the DNA end casts doubt on the J call. The CDR3 consists of 13 residues. Germline values: CDR1 MGHDK, CDR2 SYGVNS. This CDR3 reads CASSVQGVDEQYF. The CDR3 DNA is TGTGCCAGCAGTGTCCAGGGGGTCGACGAGCAGTACTTC.

This chain joins TRBV7-9 and TRBJ2-3, with D possibly TRBD2 on 6 matching bases. V lost 5 bases, J lost 2 bases, and 11 bases lay in between. The CDR3 is 14 amino acids. The germline CDR1 and CDR2 sequences are SEHNR and FQNEAQ (reference sequence). The CDR3 is CASSPPGDTDTQYF. The CDR3 bases are TGTGCCAGCAGCCCCCCGGGGGACACAGATACGCAGTATTTT.

As DNA, the CDR3 is TGCGCCAGCAGCTCGGGACAGAACAATGAAAAACTGTTTTTT. It specifies CASSSGQNNEKLFF. V is TRBV5-1 and J is TRBJ1-4; TRBD1 aligns across 7 bases. With 3 bases clipped from V and 5 bases from J, the junction kept 4 bases outside the gene matches. The CDR3 loop spans 14 amino acids. CDR1 is SGHRS and CDR2 is YFSETQ in the germline V gene.

The chain links TRBV5-1 to TRBJ2-1; 8 bases align to TRBD2. The CDR3 extends over 16 amino acids. The germline CDR1 and CDR2 sequences are SGHRS and YFSETQ. Trimming cost V 1 base and J 7 bases; bases outside gene matches: 10. CDR3: CASSLFVAGSFNEQFF. In DNA, the CDR3 is TGCGCCAGCAGCTTGTTTGTAGCGGGATCTTTTAATGAGCAGTTCTTC.

The chain carries TRBV10-2 and TRBJ1-1, with TRBD1 identical over 11 bases. V lost 6 bases, J lost 2 bases, and 2 bases stayed unmatched. Germline CDR1 and CDR2: WSHSY and SAAADI. This CDR3 has 14 amino acids. CDR3 residues: CASRDRGLNTEAFF. In nucleotides, the CDR3 is TGCGCCAGCAGGGACAGGGGGCTCAACACTGAAGCTTTCTTT.